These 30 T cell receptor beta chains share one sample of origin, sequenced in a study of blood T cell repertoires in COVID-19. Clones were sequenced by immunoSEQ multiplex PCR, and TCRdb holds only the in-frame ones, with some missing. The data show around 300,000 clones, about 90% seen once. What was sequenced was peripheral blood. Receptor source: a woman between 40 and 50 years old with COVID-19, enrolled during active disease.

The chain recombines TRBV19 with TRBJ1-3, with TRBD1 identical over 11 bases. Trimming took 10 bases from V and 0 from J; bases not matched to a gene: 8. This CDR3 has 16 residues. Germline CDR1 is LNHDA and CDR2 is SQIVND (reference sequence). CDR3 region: CATRDRGAFSGNTIYF. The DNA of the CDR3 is TGTGCCACCCGGGACAGGGGGGCCTTCTCTGGAAACACCATATATTTT.

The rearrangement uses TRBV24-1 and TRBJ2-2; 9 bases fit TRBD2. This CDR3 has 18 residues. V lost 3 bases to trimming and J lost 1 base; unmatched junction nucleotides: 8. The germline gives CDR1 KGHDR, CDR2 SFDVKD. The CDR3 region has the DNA TGTGCCACCAGTGATCATAGCGGGAGTTGGGTGAACACCGGGGAGCTGTTTTTT. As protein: CATSDHSGSWVNTGELFF.

This CDR3 is CASSQVLRDSGSTDTQYF. CDR3 DNA sequence: TGTGCCAGCAGCCAAGTACTCCGGGACAGCGGAAGCACAGATACGCAGTATTTT. The rearrangement joins TRBV14 to TRBJ2-3; 7 positions agree with TRBD1. The trim removed 1 base at V and 0 bases at J, leaving 10 bases unmatched. Germline V gene lookup returns CDR1 SGHDN and CDR2 FVKESK. The CDR3 covers 18 residues.

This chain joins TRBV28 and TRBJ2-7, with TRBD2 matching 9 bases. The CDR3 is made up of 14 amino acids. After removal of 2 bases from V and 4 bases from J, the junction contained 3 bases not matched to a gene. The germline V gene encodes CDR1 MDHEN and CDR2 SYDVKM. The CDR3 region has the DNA TGTGCCAGCAGTTTAGCGGGAGGGCCTTACGAGCAGTACTTC. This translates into CASSLAGGPYEQYF. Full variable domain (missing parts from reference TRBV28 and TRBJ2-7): DVKVTQSSRYLVKRTGEKVFLECVQDMDHENMFWYRQDPGLGLRLIYFSYDVKMKEKGDIPEGYSVSREKKERFSLILESASTNQTSMYLCASSLAGGPYEQYFGPGTRLTVT.

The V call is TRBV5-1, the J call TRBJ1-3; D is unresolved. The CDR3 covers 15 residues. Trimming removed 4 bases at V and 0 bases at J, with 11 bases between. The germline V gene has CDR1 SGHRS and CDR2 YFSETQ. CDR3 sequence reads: CASSPGVSSGNTIYF. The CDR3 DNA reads TGCGCCAGCAGCCCGGGAGTTAGCTCTGGAAACACCATATATTTT.

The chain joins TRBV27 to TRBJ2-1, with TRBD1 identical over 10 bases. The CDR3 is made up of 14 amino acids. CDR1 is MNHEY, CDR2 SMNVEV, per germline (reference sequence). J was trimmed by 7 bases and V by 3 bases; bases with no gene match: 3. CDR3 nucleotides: TGTGCCAGCAGTTTTCGGGACAGGGGTAATGAGCAGTTCTTC. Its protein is CASSFRDRGNEQFF.

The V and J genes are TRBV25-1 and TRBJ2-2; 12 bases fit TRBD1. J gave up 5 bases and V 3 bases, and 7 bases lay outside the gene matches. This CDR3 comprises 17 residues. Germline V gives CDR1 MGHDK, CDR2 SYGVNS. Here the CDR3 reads CASSELGQGASTGELFF. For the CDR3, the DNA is TGTGCCAGCAGTGAGCTGGGACAGGGGGCATCAACCGGGGAGCTGTTTTTT.

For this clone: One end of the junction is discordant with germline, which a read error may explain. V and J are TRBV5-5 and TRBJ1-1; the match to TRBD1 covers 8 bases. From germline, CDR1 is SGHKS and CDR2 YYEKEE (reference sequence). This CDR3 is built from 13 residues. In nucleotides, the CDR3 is TGTGCCAGCAGCCCTACAGAGGACAGGGCCTCCATCTTT. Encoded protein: CASSPTEDRASIF. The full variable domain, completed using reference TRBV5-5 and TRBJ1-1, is DAGVTQSPTHLIKTRGQQVTLRCSPISGHKSVSWYQQVLGQGPQFIFQYYEKEERGRGNFPDRFSARQFPNYSSELNVNALLLGDSALYLCASSPTEDRASIFGQGTRLTVV.

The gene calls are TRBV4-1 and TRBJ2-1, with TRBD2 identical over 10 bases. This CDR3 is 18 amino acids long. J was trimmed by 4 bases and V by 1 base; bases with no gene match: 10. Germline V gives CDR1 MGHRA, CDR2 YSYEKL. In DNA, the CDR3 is TGCGCCAGCAGCCAAGGCGTCACCGGGACTAGCGTATACAATGAGCAGTTCTTC. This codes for CASSQGVTGTSVYNEQFF.

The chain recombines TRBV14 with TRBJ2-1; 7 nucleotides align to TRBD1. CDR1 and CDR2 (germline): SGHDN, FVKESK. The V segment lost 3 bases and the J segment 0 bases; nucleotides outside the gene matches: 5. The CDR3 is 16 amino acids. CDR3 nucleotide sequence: TGTGCCAGCAGCCAGGCGACAGGGAGCTCCTACAATGAGCAGTTCTTC. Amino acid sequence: CASSQATGSSYNEQFF.

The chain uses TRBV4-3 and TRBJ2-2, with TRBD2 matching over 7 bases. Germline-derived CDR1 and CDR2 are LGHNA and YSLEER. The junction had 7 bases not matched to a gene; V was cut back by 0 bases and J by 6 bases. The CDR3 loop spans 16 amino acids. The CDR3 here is CASSQDPPGGSGELFF. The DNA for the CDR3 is TGCGCCAGCAGCCAAGATCCCCCGGGAGGATCCGGGGAGCTGTTTTTT.

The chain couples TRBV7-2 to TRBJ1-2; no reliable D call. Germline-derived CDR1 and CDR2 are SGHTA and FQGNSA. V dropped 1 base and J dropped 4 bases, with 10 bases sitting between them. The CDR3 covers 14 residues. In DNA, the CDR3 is TGTGCCAGCAGCTTAGGTCACCAGTCCTATGGCTACACCTTC. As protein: CASSLGHQSYGYTF.

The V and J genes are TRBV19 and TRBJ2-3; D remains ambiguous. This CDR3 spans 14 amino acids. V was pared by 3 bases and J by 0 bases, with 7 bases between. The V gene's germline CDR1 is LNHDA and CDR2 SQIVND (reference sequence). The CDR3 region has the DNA TGTGCCAGTAGTATTGTCTCTAGCACAGATACGCAGTATTTT. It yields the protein CASSIVSSTDTQYF. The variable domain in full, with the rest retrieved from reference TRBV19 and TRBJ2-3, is DGGITQSPKYLFRKEGQNVTLSCEQNLNHDAMYWYRQDPGQGLRLIYYSQIVNDFQKGDIAEGYSVSREKKESFPLTVTSAQKNPTAFYLCASSIVSSTDTQYFGPGTRLTVL.

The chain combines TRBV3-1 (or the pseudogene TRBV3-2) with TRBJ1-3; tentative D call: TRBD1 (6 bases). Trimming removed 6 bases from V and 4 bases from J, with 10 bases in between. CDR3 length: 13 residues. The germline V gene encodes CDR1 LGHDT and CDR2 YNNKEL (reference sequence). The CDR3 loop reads CASRERGGNTIYF. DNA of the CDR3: TGTGCCAGCAGGGAGAGGGGGGGAAACACCATATATTTT.

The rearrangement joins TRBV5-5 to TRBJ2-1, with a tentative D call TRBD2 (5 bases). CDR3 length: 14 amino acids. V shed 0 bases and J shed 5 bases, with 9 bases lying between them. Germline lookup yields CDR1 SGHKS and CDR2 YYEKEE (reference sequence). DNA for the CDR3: TGTGCCAGCAGCTTGGTAGGACTGAACAATGAGCAGTTCTTC. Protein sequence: CASSLVGLNNEQFF. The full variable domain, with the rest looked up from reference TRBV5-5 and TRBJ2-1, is DAGVTQSPTHLIKTRGQQVTLRCSPISGHKSVSWYQQVLGQGPQFIFQYYEKEERGRGNFPDRFSARQFPNYSSELNVNALLLGDSALYLCASSLVGLNNEQFFGPGTRLTVL.

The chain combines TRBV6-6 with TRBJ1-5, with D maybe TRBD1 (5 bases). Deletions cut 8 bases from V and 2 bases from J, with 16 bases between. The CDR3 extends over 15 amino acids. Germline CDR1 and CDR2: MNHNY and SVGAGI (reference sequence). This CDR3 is CASALQGGGNQPQHF. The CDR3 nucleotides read TGTGCCAGCGCTCTCCAGGGTGGAGGCAATCAGCCCCAGCATTTT.

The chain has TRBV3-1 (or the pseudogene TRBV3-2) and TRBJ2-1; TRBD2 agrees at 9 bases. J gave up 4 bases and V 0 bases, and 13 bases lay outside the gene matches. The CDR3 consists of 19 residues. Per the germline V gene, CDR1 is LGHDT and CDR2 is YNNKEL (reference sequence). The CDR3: CASSQDCGGRGERYNEQFF. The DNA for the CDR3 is TGTGCCAGCAGCCAAGATTGTGGCGGGAGGGGAGAAAGATACAATGAGCAGTTCTTC.

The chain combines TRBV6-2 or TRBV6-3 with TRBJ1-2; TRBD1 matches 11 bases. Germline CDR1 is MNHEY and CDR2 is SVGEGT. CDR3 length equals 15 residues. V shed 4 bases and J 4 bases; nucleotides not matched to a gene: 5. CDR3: CASSWGQGVFYGYTF. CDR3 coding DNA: TGTGCCAGCAGTTGGGGACAGGGGGTCTTCTATGGCTACACCTTC.

The CDR3 coding sequence is TGCGCCAGCAGCCCAGGGGGCGCCACTGAAGCTTTCTTT. It yields the protein CASSPGGATEAFF. This chain links TRBV4-1 with TRBJ1-1; 8 nucleotides line up with TRBD1. The J segment lost 4 bases and the V segment lost 4 bases, leaving 2 bases of the junction unmatched. The germline CDR1 and CDR2 sequences are MGHRA and YSYEKL. The CDR3 is 13 amino acids.

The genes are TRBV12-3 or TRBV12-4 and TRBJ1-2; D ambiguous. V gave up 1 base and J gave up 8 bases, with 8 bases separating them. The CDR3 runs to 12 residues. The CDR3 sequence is CASSLGPVGYTF. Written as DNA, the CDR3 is TGTGCCAGCAGTTTAGGTCCGGTCGGCTACACCTTC.

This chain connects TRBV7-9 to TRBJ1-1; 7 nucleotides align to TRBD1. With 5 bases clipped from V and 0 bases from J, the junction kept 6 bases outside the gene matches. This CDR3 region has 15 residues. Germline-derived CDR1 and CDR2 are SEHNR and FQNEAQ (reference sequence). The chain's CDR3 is CASSPQGTLNTEAFF. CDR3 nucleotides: TGTGCCAGCAGCCCACAGGGGACATTGAACACTGAAGCTTTCTTT.

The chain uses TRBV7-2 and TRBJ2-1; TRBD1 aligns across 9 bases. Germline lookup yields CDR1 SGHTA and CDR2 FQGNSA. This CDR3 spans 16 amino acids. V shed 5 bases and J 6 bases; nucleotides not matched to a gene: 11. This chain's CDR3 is CASSPPGTGYLNEQFF. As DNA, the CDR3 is TGTGCCAGCAGCCCGCCAGGGACAGGGTATCTCAATGAGCAGTTCTTC.

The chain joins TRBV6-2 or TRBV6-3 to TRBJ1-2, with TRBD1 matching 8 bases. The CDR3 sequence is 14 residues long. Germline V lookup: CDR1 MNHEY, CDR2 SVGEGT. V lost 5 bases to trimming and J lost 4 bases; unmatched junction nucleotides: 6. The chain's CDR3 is CASSKPGTGYGYTF. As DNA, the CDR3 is TGTGCCAGCAGTAAACCCGGGACAGGCTATGGCTACACCTTC.

The DNA for the CDR3 is TGCGCCAGCGGTCACCCTAGCGGGGGAAACACCGGGGAGCTGTTTTTT. Encoded protein: CASGHPSGGNTGELFF. V gene TRBV4-3 combines with J gene TRBJ2-2; 10 nucleotides agree with TRBD2. Germline lookup yields CDR1 LGHNA and CDR2 YSLEER. The J segment lost 2 bases and the V segment lost 8 bases, leaving 8 bases of the junction unmatched. This CDR3 region has 16 residues.

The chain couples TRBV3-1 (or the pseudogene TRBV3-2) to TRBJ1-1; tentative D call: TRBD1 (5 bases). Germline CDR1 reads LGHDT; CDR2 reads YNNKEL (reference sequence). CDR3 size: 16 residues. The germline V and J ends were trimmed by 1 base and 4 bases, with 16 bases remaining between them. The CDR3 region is CASSQGPRGSGTEAFF. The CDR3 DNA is TGTGCCAGCAGCCAAGGGCCTCGGGGGAGTGGCACTGAAGCTTTCTTT.

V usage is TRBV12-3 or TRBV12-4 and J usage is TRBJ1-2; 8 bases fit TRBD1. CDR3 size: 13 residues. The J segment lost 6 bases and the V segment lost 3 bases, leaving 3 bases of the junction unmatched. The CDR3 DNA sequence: TGTGCCAGCAGTTTCCCGGACAGGGATGGCTACACCTTC. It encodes CASSFPDRDGYTF.

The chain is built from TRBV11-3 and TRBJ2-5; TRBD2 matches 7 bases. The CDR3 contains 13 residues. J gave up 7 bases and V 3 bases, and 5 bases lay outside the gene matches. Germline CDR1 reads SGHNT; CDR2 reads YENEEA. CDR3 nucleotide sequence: TGTGCCAGCAGCTTCGGCAGGGAGGGGACCCAGTACTTC. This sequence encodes CASSFGREGTQYF.

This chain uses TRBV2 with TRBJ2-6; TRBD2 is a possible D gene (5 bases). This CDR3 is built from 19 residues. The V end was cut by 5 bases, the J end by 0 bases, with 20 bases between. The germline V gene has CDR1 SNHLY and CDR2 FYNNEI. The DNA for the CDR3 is TGTGCCAGCAGTAAAGACCTCCGGGGTACCTCCTCTGGGGCCAACGTCCTGACTTTC. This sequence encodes CASSKDLRGTSSGANVLTF.

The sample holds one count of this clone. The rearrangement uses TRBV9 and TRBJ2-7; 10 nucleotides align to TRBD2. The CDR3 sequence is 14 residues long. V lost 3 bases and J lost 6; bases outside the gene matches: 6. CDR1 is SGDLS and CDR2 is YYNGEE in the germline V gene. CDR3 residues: CASSALAGVREQYF. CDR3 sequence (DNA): TGTGCCAGCAGCGCCCTAGCGGGAGTACGCGAGCAGTACTTC.

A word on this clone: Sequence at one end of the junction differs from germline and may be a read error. CDR3 amino acids: CASTLGGNQPQHF. CDR3 DNA: TGTGCCAGCACCTTAGGAGGCAATCAGCCCCAGCATTTT. V usage is TRBV7-2 and J usage is TRBJ1-5, with unresolved D. Per the germline V gene, CDR1 is SGHTA and CDR2 is FQGNSA. The CDR3 extends over 13 amino acids.